This T cell receptor beta chain derives from a study of blood T cell repertoires in COVID-19. The overall study: Sites in the United States, Italy and Spain provided acute and convalescent COVID-19 samples. Sources were T cells, B-cell-depleted T cells, or PBMCs; the material itself was cDNA or gDNA.

Trimming removed 3 bases from V and 0 bases from J, with 12 bases in between. This CDR3 is 15 amino acids long. Germline CDR1 and CDR2: SGHNT and YYREEE (reference sequence). In the original workflow: From reference gene primer amplification, estimates of nucleated cell counts were derived. Profiling relied on immunoSEQ multiplex PCR, and the TCRdb table lists in-frame clones only, not all of them. V and J calls and clone size are copied from that table; D and trimming were computed from the DNA. The data contain about 240,000 clones, around 86% of them singletons. This clone has a single count. The receptor's source is a man of 80 years or more with acute or convalescent COVID-19. Sequenced material: peripheral blood. The chain carries TRBV5-4 and TRBJ1-1; the D is unclear. CDR3 sequence (DNA): TGTGCCAGCAGCTCCGCTCTAATAATGAACACTGAAGCTTTCTTT. It codes for CASSSALIMNTEAFF.